The rows below give T cell receptor beta chains drawn from one sample of a study of pediatric ulcerative colitis. TCRdb's table, derived via immunoSEQ multiplex PCR, lists solely in-frame clones and lacks some. The sample lists 23,000 or so clones; roughly 70% were seen once. The specimen sequenced was gut tissue. The receptors here all came from a boy aged 5-17 years with severe ulcerative colitis. CDR3s include the opening cysteine and the closing phenylalanine or tryptophan. D genes are given only for firm matches. Clone size is stated in some rows and not others, as once, few, many or a class when expanded.

J gene: TRBJ2-1; D gene: .; clone size: once; V gene: TRBV6-6; CDR3 protein: CASRSRANPLRNEQFF; CDR3 DNA: TGTGCCAGCAGGTCAAGGGCCAATCCCCTCCGCAATGAGCAGTTCTTC
J gene: TRBJ2-3; D gene: TRBD1; clone size: .; V gene: TRBV7-2; CDR3 protein: CASSSATGKDTQYF; CDR3 DNA: TGTGCCAGCAGCTCGGCGACAGGGAAGGATACGCAGTATTTT
J gene: TRBJ2-3; D gene: TRBD1; clone size: .; V gene: TRBV29-1; CDR3 protein: CSVTRTGGGTDTQYF; CDR3 DNA: TGCAGCGTTACACGGACAGGGGGGGGCACAGATACGCAGTATTTT
J gene: TRBJ2-7; D gene: .; clone size: .; V gene: TRBV9; CDR3 protein: CASSPRDGPYEQYF; CDR3 DNA: TGTGCCAGCAGCCCCCGGGACGGTCCCTACGAGCAGTACTTC
J gene: TRBJ2-4; D gene: TRBD1; clone size: .; V gene: TRBV18; CDR3 protein: CASSATGFIQYF; CDR3 DNA: TGTGCCAGCTCAGCGACAGGGTTCATTCAGTACTTC
J gene: TRBJ2-1; D gene: .; clone size: .; V gene: TRBV27; CDR3 protein: CASSFSQGSVRNEQFF; CDR3 DNA: TGTGCCAGCAGTTTCTCCCAGGGTAGTGTGCGCAATGAGCAGTTCTTC
J gene: TRBJ1-6; D gene: .; clone size: .; V gene: TRBV5-5; CDR3 protein: CASSLKVQNSPLHF; CDR3 DNA: TGTGCCAGCAGCTTGAAGGTTCAGAATTCACCCCTCCACTTT
J gene: TRBJ1-1; D gene: .; clone size: .; V gene: TRBV7-3; CDR3 protein: CASSPGSNTEAFF; CDR3 DNA: TGTGCCAGCAGCCCCGGGTCGAACACTGAAGCTTTCTTT
J gene: TRBJ2-7; D gene: .; clone size: .; V gene: TRBV18; CDR3 protein: CASSHPRAYEQYF; CDR3 DNA: TGTGCCAGCTCGCACCCGAGGGCGTACGAGCAGTACTTC
J gene: TRBJ1-2; D gene: TRBD1; clone size: .; V gene: TRBV18; CDR3 protein: CASSPGQVTYGYTF; CDR3 DNA: TGTGCCAGCTCGCCGGGACAGGTTACCTATGGCTACACCTTC
J gene: TRBJ2-7; D gene: TRBD2; clone size: .; V gene: TRBV5-1; CDR3 protein: CASSLSSGGNSYYEQYF; CDR3 DNA: TGCGCCAGCAGCTTGTCTAGCGGGGGGAACTCTTACTACGAGCAGTACTTC
J gene: TRBJ2-5; D gene: TRBD1; clone size: .; V gene: TRBV5-6; CDR3 protein: CASSLQGSGETQYF; CDR3 DNA: TGTGCCAGCAGCTTACAGGGGTCAGGGGAGACCCAGTACTTC
J gene: TRBJ2-5; D gene: TRBD2; clone size: .; V gene: TRBV18; CDR3 protein: CATASGGGLKTQYF; CDR3 DNA: TGTGCCACCGCAAGCGGGGGGGGACTCAAGACCCAGTACTTC
J gene: TRBJ1-2; D gene: .; clone size: .; V gene: TRBV5-4; CDR3 protein: CASSWGRGTNYGYTF; CDR3 DNA: TGTGCCAGCAGCTGGGGCCGTGGAACCAACTATGGCTACACCTTC
J gene: TRBJ2-1; D gene: TRBD2; clone size: .; V gene: TRBV11-1; CDR3 protein: CASSSSGGSGEQFF; CDR3 DNA: TGTGCCAGCAGCTCTTCGGGGGGGTCGGGTGAGCAGTTCTTC
J gene: TRBJ2-2; D gene: TRBD2; clone size: .; V gene: TRBV6-5; CDR3 protein: CASRRTSGNTGELFF; CDR3 DNA: TGTGCCAGCAGACGGACTAGCGGCAACACCGGGGAGCTGTTTTTT
J gene: TRBJ2-3; D gene: .; clone size: .; V gene: TRBV6-1; CDR3 protein: CASRPQGTDTQYF; CDR3 DNA: TGTGCCAGCAGGCCACAGGGAACAGATACGCAGTATTTT
J gene: TRBJ1-1; D gene: .; clone size: .; V gene: TRBV5-1; CDR3 protein: CASSPGGPYTEAFF; CDR3 DNA: TGCGCCAGCAGTCCGGGGGGACCTTACACTGAAGCTTTCTTT
J gene: TRBJ1-5; D gene: .; clone size: medium-sized; V gene: TRBV19; CDR3 protein: CASSGQGESNQPQHF; CDR3 DNA: TGTGCCAGTAGTGGGCAGGGAGAGAGCAATCAGCCCCAGCATTTT
J gene: TRBJ2-7; D gene: .; clone size: .; V gene: TRBV27; CDR3 protein: CASSLGPTYEQYF; CDR3 DNA: TGTGCCAGCAGTTTAGGTCCGACTTACGAGCAGTACTTC
J gene: TRBJ1-1; D gene: .; clone size: .; V gene: TRBV6-5; CDR3 protein: CASTNGRSGAFF; CDR3 DNA: TGTGCCAGCACCAACGGGCGCAGTGGAGCTTTCTTT
J gene: TRBJ1-1; D gene: .; clone size: .; V gene: TRBV5-6; CDR3 protein: CASSLYRLWTEAFF; CDR3 DNA: TGTGCCAGCAGCTTGTATAGGTTGTGGACTGAAGCTTTCTTT
J gene: TRBJ1-4; D gene: TRBD1; clone size: .; V gene: TRBV7-3; CDR3 protein: CASSLSGTGPEKLFF; CDR3 DNA: TGTGCCAGCAGCTTGTCCGGGACAGGTCCTGAAAAACTGTTTTTT
J gene: TRBJ2-2; D gene: TRBD1; clone size: .; V gene: TRBV6-5; CDR3 protein: CASRTGTVNTGELFF; CDR3 DNA: TGTGCCAGCAGGACCGGGACAGTGAACACCGGGGAGCTGTTTTTT
J gene: TRBJ2-5; D gene: .; clone size: .; V gene: TRBV10-2; CDR3 protein: CASSEEGIIETQYF; CDR3 DNA: TGCGCCAGCAGTGAGGAGGGGATTATAGAGACCCAGTACTTC
J gene: TRBJ2-1; D gene: TRBD2; clone size: .; V gene: TRBV9; CDR3 protein: CASSLGLAGSGQGEQFF; CDR3 DNA: TGTGCCAGCAGCCTGGGACTAGCGGGGTCAGGGCAGGGTGAGCAGTTCTTC
J gene: TRBJ2-7; D gene: .; clone size: .; V gene: TRBV19; CDR3 protein: CATTEGGASSYEQYF; CDR3 DNA: TGTGCCACTACCGAGGGGGGGGCGAGCTCCTACGAGCAGTACTTC
J gene: TRBJ1-5; D gene: .; clone size: once; V gene: TRBV19; CDR3 protein: CASSIGTVVGESNQPQHF; CDR3 DNA: TGTGCCAGTAGTATAGGGACTGTGGTAGGCGAGAGCAATCAGCCCCAGCATTTT
J gene: TRBJ1-2; D gene: .; clone size: few; V gene: TRBV7-9; CDR3 protein: CASSSHAADRLYGYTF; CDR3 DNA: TGTGCCAGCAGCTCCCACGCTGCCGACAGGCTCTATGGCTACACCTTC
J gene: TRBJ2-1; D gene: TRBD2; clone size: .; V gene: TRBV4-2; CDR3 protein: CASSQTSGGADEQFF; CDR3 DNA: TGTGCCAGCAGCCAGACTAGCGGGGGGGCGGATGAGCAGTTCTTC
J gene: TRBJ1-2; D gene: .; clone size: .; V gene: TRBV6-6; CDR3 protein: CASSYSRGNYGYTF; CDR3 DNA: TGTGCCAGCAGTTATAGCAGGGGCAACTATGGCTACACCTTC
J gene: TRBJ2-1; D gene: .; clone size: .; V gene: TRBV25-1; CDR3 protein: CASSDNKFYNEQFF; CDR3 DNA: TGTGCCAGCAGTGATAACAAGTTCTACAATGAGCAGTTCTTC
J gene: TRBJ1-1; D gene: .; clone size: .; V gene: TRBV13; CDR3 protein: CASSLWGTEAFF; CDR3 DNA: TGTGCCAGCAGCTTATGGGGTACCGAAGCTTTCTTT
J gene: TRBJ2-7; D gene: .; clone size: .; V gene: TRBV18; CDR3 protein: CASSPGTERGEQYF; CDR3 DNA: TGTGCCAGCTCACCAGGGACCGAAAGGGGCGAGCAGTACTTC
J gene: TRBJ1-4; D gene: .; clone size: few; V gene: TRBV7-6; CDR3 protein: CASSLGRDGEKLFF; CDR3 DNA: TGTGCCAGCAGCTTAGGGAGGGACGGTGAAAAACTGTTTTTT
J gene: TRBJ1-2; D gene: TRBD1; clone size: .; V gene: TRBV11-2; CDR3 protein: CASSFEGRGNGYTF; CDR3 DNA: TGTGCCAGCAGCTTTGAGGGCAGGGGGAATGGCTACACCTTC
J gene: TRBJ1-4; D gene: .; clone size: .; V gene: TRBV7-9; CDR3 protein: CASSGRTVRRDEKLFF; CDR3 DNA: TGTGCCAGCAGCGGACGGACAGTCAGGCGCGATGAAAAACTGTTTTTT
J gene: TRBJ2-1; D gene: TRBD2; clone size: once; V gene: TRBV4-1; CDR3 protein: CASSQAAGTSGYNEQFF; CDR3 DNA: TGCGCCAGCAGCCAAGCAGCCGGGACTAGCGGATACAATGAGCAGTTCTTC
J gene: TRBJ2-5; D gene: TRBD1; clone size: .; V gene: TRBV5-6; CDR3 protein: CASSLVYRGDETQYF; CDR3 DNA: TGTGCCAGCAGCTTAGTCTACAGGGGAGACGAGACCCAGTACTTC
J gene: TRBJ2-7; D gene: .; clone size: few; V gene: TRBV19; CDR3 protein: CASSLGQEQYF; CDR3 DNA: TGTGCCAGTAGTCTTGGACAAGAGCAGTACTTC
J gene: TRBJ1-2; D gene: TRBD1; clone size: .; V gene: TRBV18; CDR3 protein: CASSLDPFRGTYYTF; CDR3 DNA: TGTGCCAGCTCCCTGGACCCCTTCAGGGGGACTTACTATACCTTC
J gene: TRBJ2-1; D gene: TRBD2; clone size: .; V gene: TRBV18; CDR3 protein: CASSPFSSGEGDEQFF; CDR3 DNA: TGTGCCAGCTCCCCCTTTAGCAGCGGGGAGGGCGATGAGCAGTTCTTC
J gene: TRBJ1-2; D gene: .; clone size: few; V gene: TRBV7-9; CDR3 protein: CASSLWSGDGRYTF; CDR3 DNA: TGTGCCAGCAGCTTATGGTCAGGGGACGGGCGCTACACCTTC
J gene: TRBJ1-5; D gene: TRBD1; clone size: .; V gene: TRBV6-6; CDR3 protein: CASSYSGTGGDQPQHF; CDR3 DNA: TGTGCCAGCAGTTACTCGGGGACAGGGGGCGATCAGCCCCAGCATTTT
J gene: TRBJ1-1; D gene: .; clone size: .; V gene: TRBV11-3; CDR3 protein: CASSFHTLLTTTSEAFF; CDR3 DNA: TGTGCCAGCAGCTTCCACACCCTTCTGACCACCACCTCTGAAGCTTTCTTT
J gene: TRBJ2-7; D gene: TRBD2; clone size: .; V gene: TRBV2; CDR3 protein: CASSAGSGGTYF; CDR3 DNA: TGTGCCAGCAGTGCTGGTAGCGGGGGTACGTACTTC
J gene: TRBJ1-1; D gene: .; clone size: few; V gene: TRBV12-5; CDR3 protein: CASGYRRGSVEAFF; CDR3 DNA: TGTGCTAGTGGTTATCGGAGGGGTTCAGTTGAAGCTTTCTTT
J gene: TRBJ2-5; D gene: TRBD1; clone size: few; V gene: TRBV5-6; CDR3 protein: CASSNRDRGNRETQYF; CDR3 DNA: TGTGCCAGCAGCAACCGGGACAGGGGAAATCGGGAGACCCAGTACTTC